These 10 T cell receptor beta chains came from one sample sequenced in a study of cytomegalovirus exposure and HLA in healthy donors. This PCR relied on a set of 60 Vbeta primers and 13 Jbeta primers. The repertoire was sequenced with immunoSEQ multiplex PCR; TCRdb's copy has only in-frame clones and lacks some. The sample contains 90,000 to 150,000 clones, 63% of which appear only once. The sequencing input was PBMCs. These receptors were taken from a middle-aged man in good health and CMV-seropositive.

This clone was found once. The chain links TRBV7-9 to TRBJ2-5; maybe TRBD1 (5 bases). CDR1 SEHNR and CDR2 FQNEAQ come from the germline V gene (reference sequence). Trimming took off 5 bases at V and 10 bases at J, with 23 bases between the two ends. This CDR3 has 15 residues. CDR3 protein: CASSPGFGYQGDQYF. The CDR3 DNA reads TGTGCCAGCAGCCCAGGGTTCGGGTACCAAGGCGACCAGTACTTC.

The chain links TRBV6-4 to TRBJ2-2; TRBD1 matches at 10 bases. Trimming cost V 7 bases and J 1 base; bases outside gene matches: 9. This CDR3 has 17 amino acids. The V gene's germline CDR1 is MRHNA and CDR2 SNTAGT. CDR3 sequence: CASTSGGDRGNTGELFF. The CDR3, as DNA: TGTGCCAGCACCTCAGGGGGGGACAGGGGGAACACCGGGGAGCTGTTTTTT.

The CDR3 nucleotides are TGTGCCAGCAGCCTCAGGGGGCGAGAGACCCAGTACTTC. Translation: CASSLRGRETQYF. The rearrangement links TRBV5-8 to TRBJ2-5; 8 bases match TRBD1. This CDR3 has 13 residues. V trimming: 4 bases; J trimming: 4 bases; junction bases outside the gene matches: 3. The germline V gene encodes CDR1 SGHTS and CDR2 YDEGEE. Full variable domain (rest looked up from reference TRBV5-8 and TRBJ2-5): EAGVTQSPTHLIKTRGQQATLRCSPISGHTSVYWYQQALGLGLQFLLWYDEGEERNRGNFPPRFSGRQFPNYSSELNVNALELEDSALYLCASSLRGRETQYFGPGTRLLVL.

The chain has TRBV9 and TRBJ2-1, with 13 bases matching TRBD2. The CDR3 contains 17 residues. Germline V gene data show CDR1 as SGDLS and CDR2 as YYNGEE. V gave up 2 bases and J gave up 9 bases; unmatched junction bases: 11. Written as DNA, the CDR3 is TGTGCCAGCAGCGTCAATCCCGGGACTAGCGGGATAATTGAGCAGTTCTTC. Its protein is CASSVNPGTSGIIEQFF.

The V call is TRBV19, the J call TRBJ1-1; no clear D. The germline V and J ends were trimmed by 4 bases and 1 base, with 10 bases remaining between them. Germline values: CDR1 LNHDA, CDR2 SQIVND (reference sequence). CDR3 length: 14 amino acids. CDR3 in amino acids: CASSTRRANTEAFF. The CDR3 coding sequence is TGTGCCAGTAGTACGAGGAGGGCGAACACTGAAGCTTTCTTT.

This clone was counted only a few times. V usage is TRBV25-1 and J usage is TRBJ1-1; D possibly corresponds to TRBD1 (6 bases). Per the germline V gene, CDR1 is MGHDK and CDR2 is SYGVNS. This CDR3 has 13 amino acids. With 4 bases removed from V and 0 bases from J, the gap between germline ends came to 6 bases. This CDR3 is CASSGTVNTEAFF. Here the CDR3 DNA reads TGTGCCAGCAGTGGGACAGTGAACACTGAAGCTTTCTTT.

This chain joins TRBV5-1 and TRBJ2-5; tentative D call: TRBD2 (5 bases). Germline-derived CDR1 and CDR2 are SGHRS and YFSETQ. The V gene lost 4 bases and the J gene lost 1 base, with 14 bases spanning the gap. The CDR3 consists of 15 residues. The chain's CDR3 is CASSEDGSFQETQYF. CDR3 in DNA: TGCGCCAGCAGCGAAGATGGGAGCTTCCAAGAGACCCAGTACTTC.

The chain joins TRBV29-1 to TRBJ2-5; weak D call: TRBD2 (5 bases). The CDR3 is 11 residues long. Germline assignment: CDR1 SQVTM and CDR2 ANQGSEA. The CDR3 spells CSVREGETQYF. The CDR3 DNA is TGCAGTGTTCGAGAGGGAGAGACCCAGTACTTC.

The rearrangement joins TRBV28 to TRBJ1-2; D is unclear. Germline values: CDR1 MDHEN, CDR2 SYDVKM. V was clipped by 2 bases and J by 3 bases, with 10 bases between them. The CDR3 spans 14 residues. The CDR3 DNA reads as TGTGCCAGCAGTTTAACCGGAGGCCACTATGGCTACACCTTC. Encoded protein: CASSLTGGHYGYTF.

In its sample, this clone was seen once. The V and J genes are TRBV4-2 and TRBJ2-7; the match to TRBD2 covers 9 bases. The CDR3 is made up of 18 amino acids. CDR1 and CDR2 from the germline V gene are LGHNA and YNFKEQ. V lost 1 base and J lost 3; bases outside the gene matches: 13. The CDR3 bases are TGTGCCAGCAGCCAAGGACTAGCGGTCCGAAGGGGAGTCTACGAGCAGTACTTC. Protein product: CASSQGLAVRRGVYEQYF.